A single sample gave rise to the 10 T cell receptor beta chains below, sequenced in a study of human T cells and chemical hapten exposure. Described time point: patch test 3, about 24 weeks after DPC sensitization. Regarding treatment: therapeutic diphenylcyclopropenone sensitization with weekly scalp DPC. TCRdb itself ran the RACE reads through MiXCR, one entry per CDR3 protein. The data show approximately 88,000 distinct CDR3 sequences, 10% to 15% seen once. The sequencing here drew on whole blood, taken in connection with sensitization to the hapten diphenylcyclopropenone (DPC). These receptors were taken from a woman aged 45-59 years with alopecia areata. Some clones in this sample may be carry-over from other donors' samples.

The chain is built from TRBV5-1 and TRBJ2-7, with D possibly being TRBD2 (5 bases). V was pared by 3 bases and J by 0 bases, with 10 bases between. This CDR3 is 14 amino acids long. From germline, CDR1 is SGHRS and CDR2 YFSETQ. The DNA of the CDR3 is TGCGCCAGCAGCTCCACTAGTTCCTCCTACGAGCAGTACTTC. It yields the protein CASSSTSSSYEQYF.

The CDR3 spells CASSFWTSGRPNEQYF. CDR3 sequence (DNA): TGTGCCAGCAGTTTTTGGACTAGCGGGAGACCCAACGAGCAGTACTTC. V and J are TRBV28 and TRBJ2-7; 13 nucleotides agree with TRBD2. Trimming at V came to 3 bases and at J to 5 bases, leaving 7 bases not matched to a gene. The CDR3 length is 16 residues. Germline CDR1 MDHEN, CDR2 SYDVKM.

This clonotype was detected only a few times. The chain recombines TRBV7-9 with TRBJ2-5, with unresolved D. From germline, CDR1 is SEHNR and CDR2 FQNEAQ (reference sequence). V was clipped by 2 bases and J by 5 bases, with 9 bases between them. This CDR3 spans 13 amino acids. CDR3 protein: CASSLLVLETQYF. Here the CDR3 DNA reads TGTGCCAGCAGCTTACTGGTTCTCGAGACCCAGTACTTC.

The chain joins TRBV7-6 to TRBJ2-1; 7 bases map to TRBD2. Trimming took 5 bases from V and 4 from J; bases not matched to a gene: 14. The CDR3 runs 17 residues. Germline lookup yields CDR1 SGHVS and CDR2 FNYEAQ. CDR3 DNA sequence: TGTGCCAGCAGCCGTACCGGGCGGGGAGGGGCTTACAATGAGCAGTTCTTC. Amino acids: CASSRTGRGGAYNEQFF.

This clonotype has ten or more counts. The chain combines TRBV3-1 with TRBJ2-1; the D gene is possibly TRBD2 (7 bases). CDR1 and CDR2 (germline): LGHDT, YNNKEL (reference sequence). The CDR3 contains 16 residues. V gave up 1 base and J gave up 4 bases, with 14 bases separating them. In nucleotides, the CDR3 is TGTGCCAGCAGCCAAGGTGCCAGCGGGACATACAATGAGCAGTTCTTC. Its protein product is CASSQGASGTYNEQFF.

In its sample, this clonotype was seen many times. J is TRBJ2-3 and V is TRBV20-1; D is undetermined. The CDR3 sequence is 13 residues long. Trimming pared 1 base from V and 0 bases from J, leaving 5 bases between. Germline V gene data show CDR1 as DFQATT and CDR2 as SNEGSKA (reference sequence). This CDR3 is CSARGPSTDTQYF. CDR3 bases: TGCAGTGCTAGAGGCCCTAGCACAGATACGCAGTATTTT.

The V and J genes are TRBV5-1 and TRBJ1-1; D ambiguous. Germline CDR1 SGHRS, CDR2 YFSETQ. CDR3 length: 15 residues. V lost 2 bases and J 1 base, leaving 12 bases between the germline ends. The CDR3 is CASSFAGSGNTEAFF. The CDR3 nucleotides are TGCGCCAGCAGCTTTGCTGGTTCGGGGAACACTGAAGCTTTCTTT.

This clonotype was seen many times. The chain recombines TRBV5-1 with TRBJ2-1; 7 bases line up with TRBD2. V was pared by 0 bases and J by 8 bases, with 2 bases of the junction left unmatched. The CDR3 consists of 13 residues. CDR1 is SGHRS and CDR2 is YFSETQ in the germline V gene. The CDR3 sequence is CASSLAAGYEQFF. Written as DNA, the CDR3 is TGCGCCAGCAGCTTGGCAGCGGGATATGAGCAGTTCTTC.

The CDR3 loop is CASSPTGQGGQPQHF. The CDR3 nucleotides are TGTGCCAGCTCACCCACGGGACAGGGCGGACAGCCCCAGCATTTT. The chain couples TRBV18 to TRBJ1-5, with TRBD1 matching over 9 bases. The germline V gene encodes CDR1 KGHSH and CDR2 LQKENI. V shed 3 bases and J 7 bases; nucleotides not matched to a gene: 7. There are 15 residues in the CDR3.

This rearrangement joins TRBV20-1 to TRBJ2-3; 10 nucleotides agree with TRBD2. The CDR3 is made up of 17 amino acids. Losses at the gene ends were 4 bases for V and 9 bases for J; bases not matched to a gene: 19. Germline lookup yields CDR1 DFQATT and CDR2 SNEGSKA (reference sequence). This chain's CDR3 is CSATSGLAAGRARTQYF. The DNA for the CDR3 is TGCAGTGCTACCTCCGGACTAGCGGCGGGCCGTGCAAGGACGCAGTATTTT.